The 30 T cell receptor beta chains presented below share a single source sample, sequenced in a study of vaccination and CD4 T cells after COVID-19. Their specific antigens are unknown. Specified time point: late sampling 161 to 241 days after vaccination in a few convalescent patients. Regarding treatment: approximately 10-day PBMC culture with coronavirus spike peptide pools or control peptides (ViraFEST assay). The assay that was used to sequence DNA from cultured CD4+ T cells was the Oncomine TCR Beta short-read assay. MiXCR, run by TCRdb on the PCR reads, gives a single entry per CDR3 protein. The table records fewer than 25,000 distinct CDR3 sequences, around 42% of them present only once. The sample here was CD4+ T cells from blood, cultured in vitro, taken about 7 months after SARS-CoV-2 vaccination. Source of these receptors: a human donor who had recovered from COVID-19.

V usage is TRBV21-1 and J usage is TRBJ1-5. TRBV21-1 represents a pseudogene. This CDR3 contains 15 residues. The CDR3 coding sequence is TGTGCCAGCAGCAAAACAATTGTCGGCAATCAGCCCCAGCATTTT. Amino acids: CASSKTIVGNQPQHF.

This chain's CDR3 is CASRAGATDTQYF. CDR3 sequence (DNA): TGTGCCAGTAGGGCGGGGGCCACAGATACGCAGTATTTT. The chain employs TRBV19 and TRBJ2-3; D might be TRBD2 (7 bases). Germline CDR1 LNHDA, CDR2 SQIVND (reference sequence). CDR3 length: 13 amino acids. The V and J ends lost 6 bases and 2 bases respectively, with 9 bases between them.

This clonotype has a handful of counts. V usage is TRBV7-3 and J usage is TRBJ2-1; the match to TRBD2 covers 14 bases. V trimming: 5 bases; J trimming: 7 bases; junction bases outside the gene matches: 4. The V gene's germline CDR1 is SGHTA and CDR2 FQGTGA. The CDR3 extends over 15 amino acids. The CDR3 loop is CASSTGTSGGNEQFF. The DNA of the CDR3 is TGTGCCAGCAGCACCGGGACTAGCGGGGGAAATGAGCAGTTCTTC.

The chain combines TRBV20-1 with TRBJ2-1; D is perhaps TRBD2 (6 bases). The CDR3 consists of 14 residues. V was pared by 5 bases and J by 4 bases, with 15 bases between. The germline V gene encodes CDR1 DFQATT and CDR2 SNEGSKA (reference sequence). CDR3 nucleotide sequence: TGCAGTGCTCACGGGGGTCTAGGGTACAATGAGCAGTTCTTC. As protein: CSAHGGLGYNEQFF.

The chain carries TRBV6-1 and TRBJ1-2; TRBD1 matches at 7 bases. The CDR3 totals 14 residues. Germline lookup yields CDR1 MNHNS and CDR2 SASEGT. Trimming took 4 bases from V and 3 from J; bases not matched to a gene: 5. The CDR3 reads CASSADRSHYGYTF. The DNA for the CDR3 is TGTGCCAGCAGTGCGGACAGGAGCCACTATGGCTACACCTTC.

The chain carries TRBV6-2 or TRBV6-3 and TRBJ1-5; D not resolved. The germline V and J ends were trimmed by 6 bases and 6 bases, with 9 bases remaining between them. Germline values: CDR1 MNHEY, CDR2 SVGEGT. The CDR3 covers 12 residues. This CDR3 is CASRTSGQPQHF. The CDR3 nucleotides read TGTGCCAGCAGAACCTCGGGTCAGCCCCAGCATTTT.

J is TRBJ1-5 and V is TRBV20-1, with D perhaps TRBD1 (6 bases). Trimming left V 3 bases short and J 6 bases short, with 12 bases between. CDR1 is DFQATT, CDR2 SNEGSKA, per germline (reference sequence). The CDR3 is 13 residues long. CDR3 nucleotide sequence: TGCAGTGCTAGCTGGGGGGGCGGTCAGCCCCAGCATTTT. Amino acid sequence: CSASWGGGQPQHF.

The V and J genes are TRBV7-2 and TRBJ1-1; D possibly corresponds to TRBD1 (5 bases). Germline V gene sequence: CDR1 SGHTA, CDR2 FQGNSA. The CDR3 covers 14 residues. V was cut by 4 bases and J by 1 base, with 10 bases left in between. CDR3 loop: CASSYGAANTEAFF. CDR3 DNA: TGTGCCAGCAGCTATGGGGCAGCGAACACTGAAGCTTTCTTT.

This clonotype was detected only a few times. V is TRBV7-2 and J is TRBJ2-5, with TRBD2 matching over 8 bases. Germline values: CDR1 SGHTA, CDR2 FQGNSA. V was clipped by 7 bases and J by 5 bases; unmatched bases: 9. There are 14 residues in the CDR3. The CDR3 DNA follows: TGTGCCAGCACCGCGGGTGGCGGGAGGGAGACCCAGTACTTC. This translates into CASTAGGGRETQYF.

This clonotype turned up a few times. The rearrangement links TRBV20-1 to TRBJ1-2; D is uncertain. The length of the CDR3 is 12 residues. Germline values: CDR1 DFQATT, CDR2 SNEGSKA (reference sequence). V was clipped by 6 bases and J by 4 bases, with 12 bases between them. The CDR3 nucleotides are TGCAGTGCCAGCAGTGAAAGCTATGGCTACACCTTC. It encodes CSASSESYGYTF.

This clonotype was seen more than once but under ten times. The chain combines TRBV19 with TRBJ2-5; 10 bases map to TRBD2. The germline gives CDR1 LNHDA, CDR2 SQIVND (reference sequence). After removal of 4 bases from V and 1 base from J, the junction contained 6 bases not matched to a gene. CDR3 size: 16 residues. CDR3 in amino acids: CASSKGLARLQETQYF. The CDR3, as DNA: TGTGCCAGTAGTAAGGGACTAGCGAGACTCCAAGAGACCCAGTACTTC.

V and J are TRBV28 and TRBJ2-7; D not resolved. The CDR3 has 14 residues. Germline CDR1 and CDR2: MDHEN and SYDVKM. V lost 5 bases to trimming and J lost 2 bases, with 13 bases between them. The DNA of the CDR3 is TGTGCCAGCAGTCTCAGTGGCCCGACCTACGAGCAGTACTTC. As protein: CASSLSGPTYEQYF.

This clonotype occurred a few times. The chain recombines TRBV6-1 with TRBJ1-2, with D possibly being TRBD1 (6 bases). This CDR3 comprises 13 residues. CDR1 is MNHNS, CDR2 SASEGT, per germline. V gave up 2 bases and J gave up 6 bases, with 10 bases separating them. In DNA, the CDR3 is TGTGCCAGCAGTGAACAACAGGGAAATGGCTACACCTTC. This encodes CASSEQQGNGYTF.

The chain joins TRBV7-3 to TRBJ2-6, with TRBD2 as a possible D gene (5 bases). CDR3 length: 15 amino acids. V gave up 2 bases and J gave up 1 base, with 6 bases separating them. CDR1 SGHTA and CDR2 FQGTGA come from the germline V gene. The DNA of the CDR3 is TGTGCCAGCAGCTTAGAGGGATCTGGGGCCAACGTCCTGACTTTC. This translates into CASSLEGSGANVLTF. Based on the CDR3 plus reference TRBV7-3 and TRBJ2-6, the full variable domain is GAGVSQTPSNKVTEKGKYVELRCDPISGHTALYWYRQSLGQGPEFLIYFQGTGAADDSGLPNDRFFAVRPEGSVSTLKIQRTERGDSAVYLCASSLEGSGANVLTFGAGSRLTVL.

The chain uses TRBV7-6 and TRBJ2-1, with D unresolved. Per germline, CDR1 SGHVS and CDR2 FNYEAQ. This CDR3 region has 18 residues. Trimming removed 4 bases at V and 0 bases at J, with 19 bases between. The CDR3 is CASSSLPAQVFSYNEQFF. The CDR3 DNA follows: TGTGCCAGCAGCTCACTTCCGGCCCAGGTCTTCTCCTACAATGAGCAGTTCTTC.

The chain couples TRBV10-3 to TRBJ1-2, with 8 nucleotides matching TRBD1. CDR1 ENHRY and CDR2 SYGVKD come from the germline V gene. The CDR3 sequence is 13 residues long. The trim removed 8 bases at V and 4 bases at J, leaving 6 bases unmatched. CDR3: CAISGGLVYGYTF. CDR3 DNA sequence: TGTGCCATCTCAGGGGGCCTGGTCTATGGCTACACCTTC.

The chain joins TRBV20-1 to TRBJ2-1; 11 nucleotides align to TRBD2. Germline V CDR1 and CDR2: DFQATT, SNEGSKA (reference sequence). After removal of 3 bases from V and 7 bases from J, the junction contained 5 bases not matched to a gene. The CDR3 totals 14 residues. The CDR3 sequence is CSARLAGGRNEQFF. CDR3 nucleotides: TGCAGTGCTAGGCTAGCGGGAGGTAGAAATGAGCAGTTCTTC.

The chain carries TRBV20-1 and TRBJ2-3; TRBD1 matches at 7 bases. CDR3 length: 12 amino acids. Germline V gene lookup returns CDR1 DFQATT and CDR2 SNEGSKA (reference sequence). V was pared by 5 bases and J by 4 bases, with 3 bases of the junction left unmatched. CDR3 coding DNA: TGCAGTGCTTTCCAGGGGGCAGATACGCAGTATTTT. Translated, it gives CSAFQGADTQYF.

This clonotype was detected once. The chain carries TRBV5-1 and TRBJ1-5, with 11 positions matching TRBD1. The CDR3 runs to 15 residues. Unmatched junction bases numbered 7, after V lost 4 bases and J lost 7 bases. CDR1 is SGHRS, CDR2 YFSETQ, per germline. CDR3 DNA: TGCGCCAGCAGCCGGACAGGGGGCGTGGGACAGCCCCAGCATTTT. Residues: CASSRTGGVGQPQHF.

This chain connects TRBV20-1 to TRBJ2-1, with TRBD1 identical over 7 bases. V lost 5 bases and J lost 2; bases outside the gene matches: 6. The germline CDR1 and CDR2 sequences are DFQATT and SNEGSKA (reference sequence). The CDR3 length is 14 residues. The CDR3 region is CSALRQGAYNEQFF. The CDR3 region has the DNA TGCAGTGCTCTACGACAGGGCGCCTACAATGAGCAGTTCTTC.

Within the sample, this clonotype is medium-sized (0.01 to 0.1%). This rearrangement joins TRBV6-1 to TRBJ1-6, with TRBD1 matching 11 bases. The germline V gene has CDR1 MNHNS and CDR2 SASEGT. This CDR3 has 17 residues. V trimming: 5 bases; J trimming: 8 bases; junction bases outside the gene matches: 11. CDR3 DNA: TGTGCCAGCAGTAGCCCCCCCGGACAGGGGGCTTATTCACCCCTCCACTTT. This sequence encodes CASSSPPGQGAYSPLHF.

The chain uses TRBV7-2 and TRBJ1-6; D is perhaps TRBD1 (6 bases). Per germline, CDR1 SGHTA and CDR2 FQGNSA. V lost 7 bases and J 13 bases, leaving 17 bases between the germline ends. The CDR3 has 13 amino acids. Written as DNA, the CDR3 is TGTGCCAGCAACCGGGACACCCGTCTGCCCCTCCACTTT. It codes for CASNRDTRLPLHF.

This chain uses TRBV19 with TRBJ2-1, with TRBD2 matching over 7 bases. Germline-derived CDR1 and CDR2 are LNHDA and SQIVND (reference sequence). The length of the CDR3 is 16 residues. Trimming removed 7 bases from V and 0 bases from J; junction bases left unmatched: 9. This CDR3 is CASTLGGISSYNEQFF. The CDR3 DNA reads as TGTGCCAGTACCCTGGGGGGGATAAGCTCCTACAATGAGCAGTTCTTC.

This clonotype was counted a few times. The chain employs TRBV20-1 and TRBJ2-7; 9 bases are a match to TRBD2. Trimming at V came to 0 bases and at J to 4 bases, leaving 7 bases not matched to a gene. CDR1 and CDR2 (germline): DFQATT, SNEGSKA (reference sequence). This CDR3 contains 15 residues. CDR3 bases: TGCAGTGCTAGAGATGTAGCGGGAGTACAGTACGAGCAGTACTTC. The encoded protein is CSARDVAGVQYEQYF.

CDR3 loop: CSVELVGYTDTQYF. CDR3 bases: TGCAGCGTTGAACTCGTGGGGTACACAGATACGCAGTATTTT. The J gene is TRBJ2-3, the V gene TRBV29-1; D is unresolved. The CDR3 is made up of 14 amino acids. Germline V CDR1 and CDR2: SQVTM, ANQGSEA. Trimming stripped 2 bases from V and 2 bases from J, with 11 bases between.

A remark on this clonotype: One end of the junction is discordant with germline, which a read error may explain. The J gene is TRBJ1-2, the V gene TRBV6-1, with D possibly being TRBD1 (6 bases). Germline V CDR1 and CDR2: MNHNS, SASEGT. CDR3 length: 12 amino acids. The CDR3 region is CASSQGNYSYTF. The CDR3 region has the DNA TGTGCCAGCAGCCAGGGGAACTATAGCTACACCTTC.

The chain recombines TRBV19 with TRBJ1-2, with D tentatively TRBD1 (5 bases). The V gene's germline CDR1 is LNHDA and CDR2 SQIVND (reference sequence). The CDR3 totals 16 residues. Trimming removed 9 bases from V and 2 bases from J, with 22 bases in between. The CDR3 nucleotides are TGTGCCAGCACACTCCTCTCGGGGGGGAGAAACTATGGCTACACCTTC. This sequence encodes CASTLLSGGRNYGYTF.

This clonotype turned up a few times. V is TRBV20-1 and J is TRBJ2-5; TRBD2 is a possible D gene (5 bases). Germline CDR1 DFQATT, CDR2 SNEGSKA (reference sequence). The CDR3 contains 16 residues. Trimming pared 6 bases from V and 5 bases from J, leaving 25 bases between. Here the CDR3 DNA reads TGCAGTGCCCAAACGATTGAGGGCCCCTGGGAGGAGACCCAGTACTTC. This translates into CSAQTIEGPWEETQYF.

This clonotype appeared a few times. The V and J genes are TRBV7-9 and TRBJ2-7, with D possibly TRBD1 on 6 matching bases. The CDR3 runs to 15 residues. Germline values: CDR1 SEHNR, CDR2 FQNEAQ (reference sequence). Between the trimmed V and J ends, which lost 5 bases and 2 bases, there was a span of 16 bases. In DNA form, the CDR3 reads TGTGCCAGCAGCCCACGGACAGACCCAACCTACGAGCAGTACTTC. It yields the protein CASSPRTDPTYEQYF.

The CDR3 coding sequence is TGTGCCAGCAGCGACACTAGCGGGGCGAACACCGGGGAGCTGTTTTTT. Its translation: CASSDTSGANTGELFF. The rearrangement joins TRBV7-9 to TRBJ2-2; 10 bases map to TRBD2. The CDR3 length is 16 residues. Unmatched junction bases numbered 3, after V lost 5 bases and J lost 0 bases. Germline CDR1 is SEHNR and CDR2 is FQNEAQ (reference sequence).